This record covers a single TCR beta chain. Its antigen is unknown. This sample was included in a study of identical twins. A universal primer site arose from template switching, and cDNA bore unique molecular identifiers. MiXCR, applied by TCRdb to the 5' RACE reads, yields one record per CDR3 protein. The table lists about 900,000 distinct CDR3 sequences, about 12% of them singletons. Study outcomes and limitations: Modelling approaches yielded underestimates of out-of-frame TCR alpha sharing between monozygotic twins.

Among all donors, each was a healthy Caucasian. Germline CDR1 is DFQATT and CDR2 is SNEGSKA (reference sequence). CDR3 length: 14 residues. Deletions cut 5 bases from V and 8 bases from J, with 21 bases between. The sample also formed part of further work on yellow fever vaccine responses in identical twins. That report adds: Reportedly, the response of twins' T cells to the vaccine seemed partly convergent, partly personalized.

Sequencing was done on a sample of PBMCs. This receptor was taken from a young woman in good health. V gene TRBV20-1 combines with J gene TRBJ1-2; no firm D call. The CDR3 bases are TGCAGTGCTGGTCCCGGAGAGATGATGTCGGGCTACACCTTC. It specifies CSAGPGEMMSGYTF.